This entry features one T cell receptor (beta chain) sequence. The antigen remains unidentified. The assay was immunoSEQ multiplex PCR, and TCRdb's table has in-frame clones only and misses some. The table lists 100,000 to 150,000 clones, approximately 91% of them singletons, with around 1% in the top ten. The data were obtained in a study of T cell responses to AZD1222 COVID-19 vaccine. After removal of 4 bases from V and 2 bases from J, the junction contained 7 bases not matched to a gene. The CDR3 extends over 16 amino acids. Germline assignment: CDR1 KGHSH and CDR2 LQKENI. General study results and limits: The breadth and depth of Spike-specific TCRs increased once two AZD1222 doses had been given. White British people made up most donors, females outnumbered males, and clonal diversity was possibly underestimated. Nearly half of unique spike-specific TCRs reportedly avoided B.1.351 and B.1.1.7 mutated regions.

This chain connects TRBV18 to TRBJ1-3; 8 nucleotides match TRBD1. The material was peripheral blood, obtained 28 days after the second AZD1222 dose. The receptor's source is an adult who received the AZD1222 COVID-19 vaccine. CDR3 nucleotides: TGTGCCAGCTCACACGGACAGGGACTTACTGGAAACACCATATATTTT. Residues: CASSHGQGLTGNTIYF.